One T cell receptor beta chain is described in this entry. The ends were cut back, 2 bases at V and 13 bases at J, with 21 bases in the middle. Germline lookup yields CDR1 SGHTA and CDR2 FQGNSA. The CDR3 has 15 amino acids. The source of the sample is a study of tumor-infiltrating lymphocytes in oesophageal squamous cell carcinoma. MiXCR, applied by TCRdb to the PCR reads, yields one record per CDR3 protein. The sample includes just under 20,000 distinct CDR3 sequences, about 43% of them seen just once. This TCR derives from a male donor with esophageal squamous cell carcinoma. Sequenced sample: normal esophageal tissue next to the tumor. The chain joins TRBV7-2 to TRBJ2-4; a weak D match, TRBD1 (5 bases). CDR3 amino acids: CASSLNRQWYNEQYF. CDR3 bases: TGTGCCAGCAGCTTAAATCGACAGTGGTACAATGAGCAGTACTTC.